This paragraph reports one T cell receptor (beta chain). The sample is drawn from a study of blood T cell repertoires in COVID-19. Looking at the study overall: In each case, the material was cDNA or gDNA derived from T cells, B-cell-depleted T cells, or PBMCs.

In the original processing: How many nucleated cells were present was estimated from reference gene primer amplification. Sequenced by immunoSEQ multiplex PCR; TCRdb stores in-frame clones only, minus some. Clone size and V and J calls were adopted from that table, with D and trimming inferred from the DNA. This sample has 110,000 to 150,000 clones, with approximately 90% found just once. The CDR3 runs 15 residues. Germline V gene data show CDR1 as SGHRS and CDR2 as YFSETQ. V was cut by 0 bases and J by 2 bases, with 11 bases left in between. Input material: peripheral blood. This chain connects TRBV5-1 to TRBJ1-1; the D gene is possibly TRBD1 (6 bases). The origin of this receptor is a woman aged 80 or over with acute or convalescent COVID-19. This CDR3 is CASSLAAGANTEAFF. For the CDR3, the DNA is TGCGCCAGCAGCTTGGCGGCAGGGGCTAACACTGAAGCTTTCTTT.